This entry lists 14 T cell receptor beta chains sequenced from one sample in a study of blood T cells in healthy people across ages. Primers used in a second PCR of roughly 7 to 11 cycles were a sample-barcoded 5' primer and a J-beta primer mix. TCRdb redid the calling of the 5' RACE reads with MiXCR, one entry per CDR3 protein. Of under 2,000,000 distinct CDR3 sequences listed, approximately 50% are singletons. Sequenced: blood. All receptors derive from a woman between 35 and 50 years old in good health.

This chain links TRBV6-5 with TRBJ2-3; no reliable D call. The CDR3 contains 16 residues. Deletions cut 1 base from V and 7 bases from J, with 18 bases between. The germline gives CDR1 MNHEY, CDR2 SVGAGI. The CDR3 loop reads CASSYLVDTSGNTQYF. The CDR3, as DNA: TGTGCCAGCAGTTACTTAGTGGATACATCCGGCAATACGCAGTATTTT.

This clonotype was seen ten or more times. The chain carries TRBV18 and TRBJ1-2; D is unclear. Germline V gene lookup returns CDR1 KGHSH and CDR2 LQKENI. V was pared by 2 bases and J by 3 bases, with 4 bases between. The CDR3 has 12 amino acids. Here the CDR3 DNA reads TGTGCCAGCTCACCAACTCACTATGGCTACACCTTC. Protein: CASSPTHYGYTF.

V is TRBV13 and J is TRBJ2-7, with D possibly TRBD2 on 6 matching bases. The CDR3 sequence is 12 residues long. Trimming took off 5 bases at V and 7 bases at J, with 12 bases between the two ends. The germline gives CDR1 PRHDT, CDR2 FYEKMQ (reference sequence). CDR3 amino acids: CASSPGGQEQYF. The CDR3 region has the DNA TGTGCCAGCAGCCCAGGAGGGCAAGAGCAGTACTTC.

The sample holds a few counts of this clonotype. The chain links TRBV6-5 to TRBJ2-3; possible D gene TRBD2, 5 bases. Trimming shortened V by 3 bases and J by 3 bases, and 13 bases separated the two germline ends. The CDR3 consists of 15 residues. CDR1 MNHEY and CDR2 SVGAGI come from the germline V gene. The CDR3 protein is CASSYGRLATDTQYF. CDR3 coding DNA: TGTGCCAGCAGTTATGGGCGGCTAGCAACAGATACGCAGTATTTT.

The chain joins TRBV20-1 to TRBJ2-5; 7 nucleotides match TRBD2. Unmatched junction bases numbered 14, after V lost 3 bases and J lost 1 base. This CDR3 has 17 amino acids. In germline, CDR1 is DFQATT, CDR2 SNEGSKA (reference sequence). The CDR3 DNA sequence: TGCAGTGCTAGTTCCAGCGGGGTCCCGGGGCTCCAAGAGACCCAGTACTTC. This gives the protein CSASSSGVPGLQETQYF.

The chain uses TRBV5-1 and TRBJ2-2; D gene ambiguous. V lost 4 bases to trimming and J lost 2 bases, with 18 bases between them. Germline V CDR1 and CDR2: SGHRS, YFSETQ. The CDR3 has 17 residues. The CDR3 spells CASSAVGVVSNTGELFF. CDR3 bases: TGCGCCAGCAGCGCGGTAGGCGTTGTGTCCAACACCGGGGAGCTGTTTTTT. The whole variable domain, remainder taken from reference TRBV5-1 and TRBJ2-2, is KAGVTQTPRYLIKTRGQQVTLSCSPISGHRSVSWYQQTPGQGLQFLFEYFSETQRNKGNFPGRFSGRQFSNSRSEMNVSTLELGDSALYLCASSAVGVVSNTGELFFGEGSRLTVL.

V is TRBV27 and J is TRBJ2-5, with TRBD2 matching 9 bases. Germline loops: CDR1 MNHEY, CDR2 SMNVEV (reference sequence). V trimming: 3 bases; J trimming: 11 bases; junction bases outside the gene matches: 7. The CDR3 loop spans 13 amino acids. The CDR3 bases are TGTGCCAGCAGTTTTAGCAGCGGGGGGCGGCAGTACTTC. Translation: CASSFSSGGRQYF.

This clonotype was counted a few times. This sequence joins TRBV20-1 and TRBJ2-5; 11 nucleotides agree with TRBD2. With 4 bases clipped from V and 5 bases from J, the junction kept 12 bases outside the gene matches. The germline V gene has CDR1 DFQATT and CDR2 SNEGSKA (reference sequence). The CDR3 loop spans 16 amino acids. The CDR3: CSANSVLAGGLETQYF. The CDR3 coding sequence is TGCAGTGCTAACAGCGTCTTAGCGGGGGGGCTTGAGACCCAGTACTTC.

The chain carries TRBV19 and TRBJ1-5; 8 nucleotides line up with TRBD1. V dropped 3 bases and J dropped 5; count of bases not matched to a gene: 6. Germline lookup yields CDR1 LNHDA and CDR2 SQIVND (reference sequence). The CDR3 covers 15 residues. In DNA, the CDR3 is TGTGCCAGTAGTATTCCCGTACAGGGGGATCAGCCCCAGCATTTT. Residues: CASSIPVQGDQPQHF.

The J gene is TRBJ2-5, the V gene TRBV7-2; TRBD1 might be the D (6 bases). In germline, CDR1 is SGHTA, CDR2 FQGNSA. Trimming cost V 5 bases and J 5 bases, with 21 bases left between them. The CDR3 runs to 16 residues. The CDR3 here is CASSLTGRSSRETQYF. The CDR3 DNA follows: TGTGCCAGCAGCCTAACAGGGAGATCCTCCCGCGAGACCCAGTACTTC.

The rearrangement links TRBV18 to TRBJ2-1; D unclear. Germline CDR1 KGHSH, CDR2 LQKENI. The CDR3 covers 16 residues. The V gene lost 3 bases and the J gene lost 3 bases, with 15 bases spanning the gap. This chain's CDR3 is CASSPDKGKVYNEQFF. DNA of the CDR3: TGTGCCAGCTCACCCGATAAGGGTAAGGTCTACAATGAGCAGTTCTTC.

V usage is TRBV9 and J usage is TRBJ2-3; D is undetermined. The V end lost 4 bases, the J end lost 3 bases, and 9 bases lay between the germline ends. CDR1 is SGDLS, CDR2 YYNGEE, per germline. This CDR3 spans 13 amino acids. CDR3 protein: CASSRKSTDTQYF. The CDR3 DNA is TGTGCCAGCAGCCGAAAGAGTACAGATACGCAGTATTTT.

This chain joins TRBV20-1 and TRBJ2-7; D ambiguous. V lost 0 bases and J lost 2, with 8 bases in between. Germline V gives CDR1 DFQATT, CDR2 SNEGSKA (reference sequence). The CDR3 contains 13 residues. For the CDR3, the DNA is TGCAGTGCTAGAGACAGGTTCCCCTACGAGCAGTACTTC. It yields the protein CSARDRFPYEQYF.

This clonotype was picked up a small number of times. The J gene is TRBJ2-1, the V gene TRBV6-1; D is undetermined. The CDR3 sequence is 14 residues long. With 8 bases removed from V and 0 bases from J, the gap between germline ends came to 11 bases. Germline CDR1 is MNHNS and CDR2 is SASEGT. The CDR3 protein is CASLMSSSYNEQFF. The CDR3 DNA is TGTGCCAGCCTGATGAGCAGCTCCTACAATGAGCAGTTCTTC.